Following are 25 T cell receptor beta chains from one sample sequenced in a study of blood T cell repertoires in COVID-19 (dated by TCRdb to 2018 to 2021). The protocol used for the library was the immunoSEQ multiplex PCR assay. TCRdb limited this immuneACCESS table to in-frame rearrangements with V and J called. A share of clones is missing; checked studies link under half to unresolved V genes, and the rest is unexplained. The sample yields about 150,000 clones; about nine tenths were counted once. The ten biggest clones cover less than 2.5% of the sample. Sequencing input: peripheral blood. The source of these receptors is a man aged 45-65 years with active COVID-19.

The V and J genes are TRBV20-1 and TRBJ2-5, with unresolved D. The CDR3 runs 11 residues. Germline values: CDR1 DFQATT, CDR2 SNEGSKA (reference sequence). V dropped 5 bases and J dropped 0 bases, with 4 bases sitting between them. CDR3 bases: TGCAGTGCTCCCGACCAAGAGACCCAGTACTTC. It is translated as CSAPDQETQYF.

J is TRBJ2-7 and V is TRBV2, with D unclear. V dropped 8 bases and J dropped 3 bases, with 11 bases sitting between them. CDR1 SNHLY and CDR2 FYNNEI come from the germline V gene. There are 12 residues in the CDR3. The CDR3: CASGFTRYEQYF. The CDR3 DNA follows: TGTGCCAGCGGCTTCACCCGCTACGAGCAGTACTTC.

This clone was seen a single time. The J gene is TRBJ2-1, the V gene TRBV7-2, with D possibly matching TRBD1 (7 bases). In germline, CDR1 is SGHTA, CDR2 FQGNSA. This CDR3 is 17 amino acids long. V shed 1 base and J shed 1 base, with 14 bases lying between them. CDR3 in DNA: TGTGCCAGCAGCTTAGGGGGGGCCAGGGGGTCCTACAATGAGCAGTTCTTC. Its protein is CASSLGGARGSYNEQFF.

The rearrangement joins TRBV14 to TRBJ2-2; the D gene is possibly TRBD1 (5 bases). Trimming stripped 5 bases from V and 5 bases from J, with 9 bases between. This CDR3 is 13 amino acids long. CDR1 is SGHDN and CDR2 is FVKESK in the germline V gene. DNA for the CDR3: TGTGCCAGCAGCGAACAGGAGACCGGGGAGCTGTTTTTT. As protein: CASSEQETGELFF.

This clone has only one observation. V gene TRBV7-9 combines with J gene TRBJ1-4; D gene ambiguous. V lost 5 bases and J 4 bases, leaving 14 bases between the germline ends. Germline lookup yields CDR1 SEHNR and CDR2 FQNEAQ (reference sequence). CDR3 length: 15 residues. The DNA for the CDR3 is TGTGCCAGCAGCCCCGAGGAGGAGTTTAATGAAAAACTGTTTTTT. This codes for CASSPEEEFNEKLFF.

This clone has just one count. The rearrangement joins TRBV6-5 to TRBJ1-5; D not resolved. The germline CDR1 and CDR2 sequences are MNHEY and SVGAGI. CDR3 length: 13 amino acids. Trimming cost V 7 bases and J 0 bases, with 7 bases left between them. CDR3: CASTLVSNQPQHF. The CDR3 DNA follows: TGTGCCAGCACATTAGTTAGCAATCAGCCCCAGCATTTT.

The gene calls are TRBV12-3 or TRBV12-4 and TRBJ1-1, with D unclear. Trimming took off 1 base at V and 7 bases at J, with 10 bases between the two ends. The CDR3 runs 13 residues. The CDR3 DNA follows: TGTGCCAGCAGTTTAGTGGGAGGGTTTGAAGCTTTCTTT. Amino acids: CASSLVGGFEAFF.

CDR3 in DNA: TGTGCCAGCAGAAATTCAGGGGCCAACTATGGCTACACCTTC. This translates into CASRNSGANYGYTF. V gene TRBV25-1 combines with J gene TRBJ1-2, with TRBD1 as a possible D gene (6 bases). Germline V lookup: CDR1 MGHDK, CDR2 SYGVNS. The CDR3 is made up of 14 amino acids. Deletions cut 6 bases from V and 2 bases from J, with 13 bases between.

Only a few counts were recorded for this clone. The same CDR3 is also encoded by other DNA sequences in this sample. The chain carries TRBV7-2 and TRBJ2-3; tentatively, D is TRBD2 (6 bases). V was pared by 4 bases and J by 0 bases, with 11 bases between. CDR1 is SGHTA, CDR2 FQGNSA, per germline. The CDR3 sequence is 15 residues long. The CDR3, as DNA: TGTGCCAGCAGCTCCCGGGGGTCTAGCACAGATACGCAGTATTTT. Amino acid sequence: CASSSRGSSTDTQYF.

The chain has TRBV24-1 and TRBJ1-2; 7 bases are shared with TRBD1. Trimming at V came to 7 bases and at J to 6 bases, leaving 19 bases not matched to a gene. Germline CDR1 and CDR2: KGHDR and SFDVKD. The CDR3 has 17 amino acids. The CDR3 spells CATRAYPDRVCSDGYTF. The CDR3 region has the DNA TGTGCCACCAGGGCTTACCCCGACAGGGTGTGCAGTGATGGCTACACCTTC.

The J gene is TRBJ2-1, the V gene TRBV29-1, with TRBD2 matching 11 bases. Germline loops: CDR1 SQVTM, CDR2 ANQGSEA. The CDR3 is made up of 15 amino acids. The V and J ends lost 2 bases and 4 bases, in that order; junction bases with no gene match: 4. The CDR3 region is CSVEYGTSGYNEQFF. The DNA of the CDR3 is TGCAGCGTTGAATACGGGACTAGCGGTTACAATGAGCAGTTCTTC.

V usage is TRBV4-2 and J usage is TRBJ2-7; 7 bases align to TRBD1. The CDR3 is 16 residues long. Trimming cost V 2 bases and J 1 base; bases outside gene matches: 8. CDR1 and CDR2 from the germline V gene are LGHNA and YNFKEQ. CDR3 residues: CASSQIDRVTSYEQYF. The CDR3 DNA reads TGTGCCAGCAGCCAAATCGACAGGGTCACGTCCTACGAGCAGTACTTC.

The chain combines TRBV6-4 with TRBJ2-1; TRBD2 matches 7 bases. Germline V gene data show CDR1 as MRHNA and CDR2 as SNTAGT. With V trimmed by 6 bases and J by 3 bases, 2 bases remained unmatched. The CDR3 contains 13 residues. The CDR3 loop is CASRGDYYNEQFF. The CDR3 region has the DNA TGTGCCAGCAGAGGGGACTACTACAATGAGCAGTTCTTC.

This chain joins TRBV5-1 and TRBJ2-7; a possible D gene is TRBD2 (5 bases). Trimming took off 0 bases at V and 3 bases at J, with 13 bases between the two ends. Germline V gene data show CDR1 as SGHRS and CDR2 as YFSETQ. The CDR3 runs 15 residues. CDR3 residues: CASSLAFSADYEQYF. As DNA, the CDR3 is TGCGCCAGCAGCTTGGCCTTTTCAGCGGACTACGAGCAGTACTTC.

The chain combines TRBV6-6 with TRBJ1-2, with D possibly TRBD1 on 6 matching bases. V lost 0 bases and J 3 bases, leaving 8 bases between the germline ends. The CDR3 runs 14 residues. Looked up from germline, CDR1 is MNHNY and CDR2 is SVGAGI (reference sequence). CDR3 sequence reads: CASSYSQGYYGYTF. The CDR3 DNA reads as TGTGCCAGCAGTTACTCACAGGGTTACTATGGCTACACCTTC.

The chain carries TRBV3-1 (or the pseudogene TRBV3-2) and TRBJ1-2; TRBD1 might be the D (6 bases). CDR1 is LGHDT, CDR2 YNNKEL, per germline (reference sequence). Trimming took off 1 base at V and 7 bases at J, with 13 bases between the two ends. This CDR3 has 14 residues. In DNA form, the CDR3 reads TGTGCCAGCAGCCAAGGGACAGAAGTGGGTGGCTACACCTTC. This codes for CASSQGTEVGGYTF.

The V and J genes are TRBV9 and TRBJ2-5, with D possibly being TRBD1 (6 bases). There are 14 residues in the CDR3. Trimming pared 4 bases from V and 4 bases from J, leaving 14 bases between. The germline V gene has CDR1 SGDLS and CDR2 YYNGEE. CDR3 sequence: CASSPLGARETQYF. DNA of the CDR3: TGTGCCAGCAGCCCCCTGGGGGCGAGAGAGACCCAGTACTTC.

This clone has a single count. The V call is TRBV19, the J call TRBJ1-1; maybe TRBD1 (6 bases). The ends were cut back, 6 bases at V and 2 bases at J, with 22 bases in the middle. CDR1 is LNHDA and CDR2 is SQIVND in the germline V gene (reference sequence). CDR3 length equals 17 residues. The CDR3 bases are TGTGCCAGTAGCCAAGGGGGGGGATGGGGATTTAACACTGAAGCTTTCTTT. This gives the protein CASSQGGGWGFNTEAFF.

Regarding this clone: Other nucleotide sequences in the sample specify the same CDR3. CDR3 DNA: TGTGCCAGCAGCGTAGCAGGACAGGGATCCTACAATGAGCAGTTCTTC. This gives the protein CASSVAGQGSYNEQFF. This rearrangement joins TRBV9 to TRBJ2-1, with 8 bases lining up with TRBD1. The CDR3 has 16 residues. Germline V gives CDR1 SGDLS, CDR2 YYNGEE. After removal of 0 bases from V and 1 base from J, the junction contained 3 bases not matched to a gene.

V is TRBV4-1 and J is TRBJ1-2; TRBD1 matches at 8 bases. Trimming took 0 bases from V and 4 from J; bases not matched to a gene: 10. This CDR3 region has 17 residues. Germline V gene data show CDR1 as MGHRA and CDR2 as YSYEKL. The CDR3, as DNA: TGCGCCAGCAGCCAAGAAGGTGGCAGGGGGCCTCGCTATGGCTACACCTTC. Amino acid sequence: CASSQEGGRGPRYGYTF.

The chain carries TRBV18 and TRBJ2-5; TRBD2 is a possible D gene (5 bases). The CDR3 sequence is 14 residues long. Looked up from germline, CDR1 is KGHSH and CDR2 is LQKENI. The V and J ends lost 2 bases and 10 bases respectively, with 17 bases between them. The CDR3 DNA reads as TGTGCCAGCTCACCAGCCCTACGGGTAGGGAGCCAGTACTTC. Amino acid sequence: CASSPALRVGSQYF.

The V gene is TRBV13, the J gene TRBJ2-5; no clear D. The CDR3 is 13 residues long. Germline CDR1 is PRHDT and CDR2 is FYEKMQ (reference sequence). Trimming removed 0 bases from V and 2 bases from J, with 4 bases in between. CDR3 nucleotide sequence: TGTGCCAGCAGCTTAGGACGGCAAGAGACCCAGTACTTC. This codes for CASSLGRQETQYF.

This chain connects TRBV7-6 to TRBJ2-7; 9 positions match TRBD1. The CDR3 has 16 residues. Germline loops: CDR1 SGHVS, CDR2 FNYEAQ. Trimming cost V 1 base and J 1 base; bases outside gene matches: 5. The CDR3 coding sequence is TGTGCCAGCAGCTTAGAAATTGGGACAGGGTCCTACGAGCAGTACTTC. Its protein is CASSLEIGTGSYEQYF.

The chain recombines TRBV5-4 with TRBJ2-3, with 10 bases fitting TRBD2. The trim removed 2 bases at V and 3 bases at J, leaving 6 bases unmatched. The CDR3 loop spans 16 amino acids. Germline lookup yields CDR1 SGHNT and CDR2 YYREEE (reference sequence). The CDR3 nucleotides read TGTGCCAGCAGCTTACTTCTAGCGGGGGAGACAGATACGCAGTATTTT. Protein sequence: CASSLLLAGETDTQYF. Full variable domain (remainder filled in from reference TRBV5-4 and TRBJ2-3): ETGVTQSPTHLIKTRGQQVTLRCSSQSGHNTVSWYQQALGQGPQFIFQYYREEENGRGNFPPRFSGLQFPNYSSELNVNALELDDSALYLCASSLLLAGETDTQYFGPGTRLTVL.

CDR3: CASSYDRGGGYTF. In DNA form, the CDR3 reads TGTGCCAGCAGCTACGACAGGGGAGGAGGCTACACCTTC. The chain is built from TRBV3-1 (or the pseudogene TRBV3-2) and TRBJ1-2; 8 nucleotides match TRBD1. With 5 bases clipped from V and 8 bases from J, the junction kept 7 bases outside the gene matches. CDR1 and CDR2 (germline): LGHDT, YNNKEL (reference sequence). The CDR3 is 13 residues long.